This entry is about one T cell receptor beta chain. Its antigen is as yet unknown. The data originate from a study of shared clonotypes between healthy human individuals. Study outcomes and limitations: Depth was large, yet rarefaction showed that sorted-subset sequencing was incomplete. Non-shared clonotypes displayed generation probabilities falling below those of clonotypes present in all four donors.

Germline CDR1 is LGHNA and CDR2 is YNFKEQ. The V and J ends lost 1 base and 3 bases respectively, with 10 bases between them. The CDR3 contains 14 residues. For sorted subsets, about 190 ng DNA per replicate equaled about 30,000 T cell genomes. Clones were sequenced by immunoSEQ multiplex PCR, and TCRdb holds only the in-frame ones, with some missing. The table shows millions of clones, with around 95% occurring only once. This TCR derives from a man aged 18-30 years in good health. The specimen was naive CD4+ T cells sorted from blood. Described subset: CD45RA+ positively selected. V usage is TRBV4-2 and J usage is TRBJ2-7; maybe TRBD2 (5 bases). The CDR3 sequence: CASSQGGQIYEQYF. For the CDR3, the DNA is TGTGCCAGCAGCCAAGGAGGGCAAATCTACGAGCAGTACTTC.